What follows describes a single T cell receptor (beta chain). The CDR3 runs to 15 residues. Libraries were prepared by immunoSEQ multiplex PCR; TCRdb keeps only in-frame clonotypes and omits some of them. The table shows some 150,000 clones, with about 88% occurring only once. The sample comes from a study of radiation and T cells in renal cell carcinoma. Study-wide background: Nephrectomy followed 15 Gy stereotactic body radiation by 4 weeks.

The time point here: baseline pretreatment blood. Specified treatment: 15 Gy SBRT to primary tumor, nephrectomy 4 weeks later. Serial blood draws occurred at baseline and 2 and 4 weeks post-SBRT. The V gene is TRBV7-5, the J gene TRBJ1-2. TRBV7-5 is an annotated pseudogene. This clonotype was sampled from a woman aged 45 to 65 with renal cell carcinoma. Source: blood, taken from a patient whose treatment included radiotherapy and nephrectomy. The CDR3 reads CARSCIRVEEDGYTF. CDR3 nucleotide sequence: TGTGCCAGAAGCTGTATAAGAGTGGAAGAAGATGGCTACACCTTC.